This entry is about one TCR beta chain. Alongside a J-beta primer mix, a sample-barcoded 5' primer served in a second PCR lasting 7 to 11 cycles. All cDNA molecules were each tagged by a template-switch adaptor with 12 random nucleotides. CDR3-containing paired-end reads numbering at least 2.5 million came from each sample. TCRdb processed the 5' RACE reads anew with MiXCR; each CDR3 protein has one entry. The data hold over a million distinct CDR3 sequences, with less than 50% observed a single time. The source of the sample is a study of blood T cells in healthy people across ages. The clonotype originates from a woman aged 60-70 years in good health. The sample comprised blood.

CDR3 residues: CASSVGDTAQAFF. The CDR3, as DNA: TGTGCCAGCAGTGTGGGGGACACAGCGCAAGCTTTCTTT. The chain carries TRBV2 and TRBJ1-1; possibly TRBD1 for D (6 bases). Germline CDR1 is SNHLY and CDR2 is FYNNEI. Trimming cost V 4 bases and J 9 bases, with 15 bases left between them. This CDR3 has 13 amino acids. Drawing the rest from reference TRBV2 and TRBJ1-1, the complete variable domain is EPEVTQTPSHQVTQMGQEVILRCVPISNHLYFYWYRQILGQKVEFLVSFYNNEISEKSEIFDDQFSVERPDGSNFTLKIRSTKLEDSAMYFCASSVGDTAQAFFGQGTRLTVV.